This T cell receptor (beta chain) was found in a study of Ad26.COV2.S vaccination and SARS-CoV-2 variants. TCRdb keeps only in-frame clones here, not all; method: immunoSEQ multiplex PCR. The sample has a few hundred thousand clones, around 90% seen once. Treatment in this sample: around 19 received Ad26.COV2.S at low or high dose, single or two shots; about 5 received placebo; per-sample allocation not given. Sample collection was performed on day 63 after the first vaccine or placebo injection. The V end was cut by 5 bases, the J end by 3 bases, with 8 bases between. This CDR3 has 12 residues. The origin of this receptor is a person between 18 and 65 years old who received the Ad26.COV2.S COVID-19 vaccine or a placebo. The J gene is TRBJ2-7, the V gene TRBV12-3 or TRBV12-4; D is perhaps TRBD2 (6 bases). Sequences were derived from peripheral blood, sampled in a trial of Ad26.COV2.S vaccine versus placebo. This chain's CDR3 is CASSGGNYEQYF. CDR3 DNA: TGTGCCAGCAGTGGCGGGAACTACGAGCAGTACTTC.